This TCR beta chain was recorded in a study of blood T cell repertoires in COVID-19. Clones were sequenced by immunoSEQ multiplex PCR, and TCRdb holds only the in-frame ones, with some missing. Of roughly 130,000 clones in the sample, approximately 83% were seen once. Germline CDR1 is SGHTA and CDR2 is FQGNSA. The length of the CDR3 is 17 residues. J lost 4 bases, V lost 1 base, and 8 bases had no gene match. The rearrangement uses TRBV7-2 and TRBJ2-5; TRBD2 matches 11 bases. Sequences were obtained from peripheral blood. This clonotype was sampled from a woman aged 65 to 85 with acute or convalescent COVID-19. CDR3 sequence reads: CASSLVGASGGRETQYF. The CDR3, as DNA: TGTGCCAGCAGCTTAGTGGGAGCTAGCGGGGGGCGAGAGACCCAGTACTTC.